This is a list of T cell receptor beta chains from one sample in a study of T cells after yellow fever vaccination. TCRdb re-called the 5' RACE reads through MiXCR, storing one row per CDR3 protein. The profile covers some 250,000 distinct CDR3 sequences, with 6.9% appearing a single time and about 0.85% taken by the ten largest. Sequencing was performed on CD4+ T cells sorted from PBMCs, taken 15 days after the yellow fever booster vaccination. The receptors come from a man aged 30 to 45 who received the YFV17D yellow fever vaccine. Each CDR3 is given with its conserved first and last residue. The D gene is left open where the match is weak. The size of a clone is reported for some rows only, either as once, few or many, or as a class for expanded clones.

j_call clone_size v_call d_call cdr3_aa cdr3_nt
TRBJ2-7 - TRBV5-1 TRBD1 CASSLQGLEQYF TGCGCCAGCAGCTTACAGGGGCTTGAGCAGTACTTC
TRBJ2-1 few TRBV9 - CASSEKSASYNEQFF TGTGCCAGCAGCGAGAAATCGGCCTCCTACAATGAGCAGTTCTTC
TRBJ1-5 many TRBV12-3/TRBV12-4 - CASRPGQNQPQHF TGTGCCAGCAGACCCGGACAGAATCAGCCCCAGCATTTT
TRBJ2-1 - TRBV7-2 TRBD2 CASSSGLAGDGEQFF TGTGCCAGCAGCTCCGGACTAGCGGGAGACGGTGAGCAGTTCTTC
TRBJ2-5 - TRBV12-3/TRBV12-4 TRBD1 CASSEDRVAWETQYF TGTGCCAGCAGTGAGGACAGGGTGGCCTGGGAGACCCAGTACTTC
TRBJ2-1 - TRBV15 TRBD2 CATSSPGLAGGQNQFF TGTGCCACCAGCAGCCCGGGACTAGCGGGAGGTCAAAACCAGTTCTTC
TRBJ2-4 few TRBV19 TRBD1 CASSDGDRALTVQYF TGTGCCAGTAGTGACGGGGACAGGGCCCTTACAGTTCAGTACTTC
TRBJ2-7 few TRBV20-1 - CSASNPRVSSYEQYF TGCAGTGCTAGTAATCCACGGGTAAGCTCCTACGAGCAGTACTTC
TRBJ2-7 few TRBV5-1 - CASSPSPAYNEQYF TGCGCCAGCAGTCCAAGCCCCGCATATAACGAGCAGTACTTC
TRBJ2-1 many TRBV5-1 TRBD2 CASSPGLAGHNEQFF TGCGCCAGCAGCCCGGGGCTAGCGGGCCACAATGAGCAGTTCTTC
TRBJ1-2 many TRBV5-1 - CASSLAGTDYGYTF TGCGCCAGCAGCTTGGCCGGGACGGACTATGGCTACACCTTC
TRBJ2-5 many TRBV12-3/TRBV12-4 - CASSFATVQETQYF TGTGCCAGCAGTTTTGCGACAGTACAAGAGACCCAGTACTTC
TRBJ2-1 once TRBV7-6 TRBD1 CASSLASQGKQFF TGTGCCAGCAGCTTAGCCTCACAGGGGAAGCAGTTCTTC
TRBJ2-5 many TRBV2 TRBD1 CASGTGGQETQYF TGTGCCAGTGGGACAGGGGGCCAAGAGACCCAGTACTTC
TRBJ1-2 few TRBV6-6 TRBD1 CASSPQGVGGYTF TGTGCCAGCAGTCCCCAGGGGGTGGGTGGCTACACCTTC
TRBJ2-7 many TRBV6-5 TRBD1 CASSYADRTYEQYF TGTGCCAGCAGTTACGCGGACAGGACCTACGAGCAGTACTTC
TRBJ2-1 few TRBV7-2 - CASSLVGVNEQFF TGTGCCAGCAGCTTAGTAGGGGTGAATGAGCAGTTCTTC
TRBJ2-7 many TRBV6-2/TRBV6-3 - CASEGDSYEQYF TGTGCCAGCGAAGGGGACTCCTACGAGCAGTACTTC
TRBJ1-2 - TRBV7-9 - CASSRGPVQLYGYTF TGTGCCAGCAGCCGAGGACCCGTGCAGCTTTACGGCTACACCTTC
TRBJ2-1 many TRBV20-1 - CSARGGGTYNEQFF TGCAGTGCTAGGGGCGGCGGGACTTACAATGAGCAGTTCTTC
TRBJ2-3 few TRBV18 - CASSPDSIDTQYF TGTGCCAGCTCACCAGACTCGATCGATACGCAGTATTTT
TRBJ2-7 many TRBV7-9 - CASSLAGGEQYF TGTGCCAGCAGCTTAGCAGGAGGGGAGCAGTACTTC
TRBJ1-5 - TRBV20-1 TRBD1 CSAARGTGSNQPQHF TGCAGTGCGGCGAGGGGGACAGGGAGCAATCAGCCCCAGCATTTT
TRBJ2-7 - TRBV20-1 TRBD2 CSALSGRGYEQYF TGCAGTGCCCTTAGCGGGAGGGGCTACGAGCAGTACTTC
TRBJ1-3 - TRBV12-3/TRBV12-4 TRBD1 CASSSQGDGNTIYF TGTGCCAGCAGTTCCCAGGGGGATGGCAACACCATATATTTT
TRBJ2-7 many TRBV12-3/TRBV12-4 TRBD1 CASSRGQGSEQYF TGTGCCAGCAGTCGGGGACAGGGAAGCGAGCAGTACTTC
TRBJ2-3 - TRBV19 TRBD2 CASSKLLRERGADTQYF TGTGCCAGTAGCAAGCTGCTGCGGGAGAGAGGTGCAGATACGCAGTATTTT
TRBJ2-4 few TRBV19 - CASRKTSGGGNIQYF TGTGCCAGTAGAAAGACCTCGGGTGGGGGAAACATTCAGTACTTC
TRBJ2-1 - TRBV19 TRBD2 CASRRPSGSASYNEQFF TGTGCCAGTAGAAGGCCCAGCGGGAGCGCCTCCTACAATGAGCAGTTCTTC
TRBJ1-2 few TRBV6-5 TRBD1 CASSWSGQGAFHGYTF TGTGCCAGCAGTTGGTCCGGACAGGGGGCCTTTCATGGCTACACCTTC
TRBJ2-3 - TRBV7-2 TRBD2 CASSTRLAGGTDTQYF TGTGCCAGCAGCACGCGACTAGCGGGAGGCACAGATACGCAGTATTTT
TRBJ2-3 - TRBV12-3/TRBV12-4 - CASREGQNPTDTQYF TGTGCCAGCAGGGAGGGACAGAACCCTACAGATACGCAGTATTTT
TRBJ1-1 few TRBV20-1 - CSALPPTGGVEAFF TGCAGTGCTCTGCCGCCGACAGGTGGAGTTGAAGCTTTCTTT
TRBJ2-1 few TRBV12-3/TRBV12-4 - CASTEISYNEQFF TGTGCCAGCACCGAAATCTCCTACAATGAGCAGTTCTTC
TRBJ2-3 many TRBV12-3/TRBV12-4 - CASTLEQGPPYF TGTGCCAGCACTTTAGAACAAGGCCCCCCGTATTTT
TRBJ1-2 few TRBV18 TRBD1 CASSPSRDRPYGYTF TGTGCCAGCTCACCTAGCCGGGACAGGCCTTATGGCTACACCTTC
TRBJ2-5 many TRBV9 - CASSVGGAAQETQYF TGTGCCAGCAGCGTGGGGGGGGCTGCCCAAGAGACCCAGTACTTC
TRBJ2-7 - TRBV7-2 - CASSLGGTRSSGQYF TGTGCCAGCAGCTTAGGTGGAACCAGATCGTCGGGGCAGTACTTC
TRBJ2-2 - TRBV14 - CASSQDITVVPRDTGELFF TGTGCCAGCAGCCAAGATATAACGGTGGTACCAAGAGACACCGGGGAGCTGTTTTTT
TRBJ2-7 - TRBV5-1 - CASSILSGTKTYEQYF TGCGCCAGCAGCATACTCTCCGGGACGAAGACCTACGAGCAGTACTTC
TRBJ2-1 - TRBV5-1 TRBD2 CASSSGTSGSFEQFF TGCGCCAGCAGCTCCGGGACTAGCGGGAGCTTTGAGCAGTTCTTC
TRBJ2-1 few TRBV7-3 TRBD2 CASSLSSGGHEQFF TGTGCCAGCAGCTTAAGTTCGGGAGGTCACGAGCAGTTCTTC
TRBJ2-1 many TRBV7-9 - CASRLNRLVGTDEQFF TGTGCCAGCCGTCTAAATAGACTAGTGGGGACAGATGAGCAGTTCTTC
TRBJ2-3 many TRBV10-3 TRBD2 CAIRLAGGPTDTQYF TGTGCCATCAGATTAGCGGGAGGGCCAACAGATACGCAGTATTTT
TRBJ2-2 many TRBV4-3 - CASSQEGSNTGELFF TGCGCCAGCAGCCAAGAGGGTAGTAACACCGGGGAGCTGTTTTTT
TRBJ2-5 many TRBV20-1 - CSARSPTGQETQYF TGCAGTGCTAGATCCCCTACTGGGCAAGAGACCCAGTACTTC
TRBJ1-1 few TRBV6-1 - CASSPRRTDTEAFF TGTGCCAGCAGCCCCAGGAGGACTGACACTGAAGCTTTCTTT
TRBJ2-7 few TRBV27 TRBD1 CASSLSDRGTYEQYF TGTGCCAGCAGTTTATCCGACAGGGGAACCTACGAGCAGTACTTC
TRBJ2-7 - TRBV15 TRBD1 CATSKGQGDYEQYF TGTGCCACCAGCAAGGGACAGGGAGACTACGAGCAGTACTTC